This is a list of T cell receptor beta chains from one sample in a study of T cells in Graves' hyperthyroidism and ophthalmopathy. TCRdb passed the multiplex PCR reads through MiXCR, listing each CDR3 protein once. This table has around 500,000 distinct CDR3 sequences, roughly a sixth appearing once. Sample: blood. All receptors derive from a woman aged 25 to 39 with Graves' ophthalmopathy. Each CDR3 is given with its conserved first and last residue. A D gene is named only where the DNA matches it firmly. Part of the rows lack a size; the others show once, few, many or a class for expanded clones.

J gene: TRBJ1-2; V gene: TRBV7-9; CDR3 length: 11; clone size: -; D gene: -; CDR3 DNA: TGTGCCAGCAGCTTACCAGATGGCTACACCTTC; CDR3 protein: CASSLPDGYTF
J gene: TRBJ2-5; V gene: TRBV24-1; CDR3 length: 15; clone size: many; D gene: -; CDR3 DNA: TGTGCCACCAGTCTCCGGGAAGGTTATGGGGAGACCCAGTACTTC; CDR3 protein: CATSLREGYGETQYF
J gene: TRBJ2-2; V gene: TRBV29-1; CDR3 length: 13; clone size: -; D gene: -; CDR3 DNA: TGCAGCCATTTGAGGACGGACACCGGGGAGCTGTTTTTT; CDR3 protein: CSHLRTDTGELFF
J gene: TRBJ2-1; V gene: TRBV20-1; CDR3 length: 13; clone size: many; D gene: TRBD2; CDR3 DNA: TGCAGTGCTAGACTAGCGGGAAACAATGAGCAGTTCTTC; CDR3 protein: CSARLAGNNEQFF
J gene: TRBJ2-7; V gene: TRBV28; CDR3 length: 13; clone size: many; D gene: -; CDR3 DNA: TGTGCCAGCAGTTTTGGCGGTCCCTACGAGCAGTACTTC; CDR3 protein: CASSFGGPYEQYF
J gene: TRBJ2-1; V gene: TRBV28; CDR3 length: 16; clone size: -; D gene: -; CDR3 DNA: TGTGCCAGCAGTCCACCGGACACCCTCTCCTACAATGAGCAGTTCTTC; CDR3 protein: CASSPPDTLSYNEQFF
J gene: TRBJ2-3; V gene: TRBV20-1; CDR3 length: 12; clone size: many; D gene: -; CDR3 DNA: TGCAGTGCTTCCCCCGGGGCAGATACGCAGTATTTT; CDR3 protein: CSASPGADTQYF
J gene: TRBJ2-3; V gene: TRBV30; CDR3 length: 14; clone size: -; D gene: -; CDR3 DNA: TGTGCCTGGAGTTTCGGGATCTTGGGCGATACGCAGTATTTT; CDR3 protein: CAWSFGILGDTQYF
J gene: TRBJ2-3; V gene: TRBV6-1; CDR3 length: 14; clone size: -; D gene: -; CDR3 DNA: TGTGCCAGCAGTCCGGTGTCGTTTTCCGATACGCAGTATTTT; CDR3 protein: CASSPVSFSDTQYF
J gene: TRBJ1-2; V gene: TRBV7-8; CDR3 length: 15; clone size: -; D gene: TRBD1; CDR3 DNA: TGTGCCAGCAGCCCCCGGACAGGGGGAGACTATGGCTACACCTTC; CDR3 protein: CASSPRTGGDYGYTF
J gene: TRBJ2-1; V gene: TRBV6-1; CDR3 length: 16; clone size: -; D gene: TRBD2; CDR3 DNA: TGTGCCAGCAGTGAGAGAGTAGCGGGTGCCTACAATGAGCAGTTCTTC; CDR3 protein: CASSERVAGAYNEQFF
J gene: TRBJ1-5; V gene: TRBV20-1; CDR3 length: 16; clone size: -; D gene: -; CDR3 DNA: TGCAGTGCTAGAGATCCTTGGGGGGATAGCAATCAGCCCCAGCATTTT; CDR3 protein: CSARDPWGDSNQPQHF
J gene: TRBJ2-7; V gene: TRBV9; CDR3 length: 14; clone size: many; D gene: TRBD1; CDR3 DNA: TGTGCCAGCACCGAGACAGGGAACTCCTACGAGCAGTACTTC; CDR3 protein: CASTETGNSYEQYF
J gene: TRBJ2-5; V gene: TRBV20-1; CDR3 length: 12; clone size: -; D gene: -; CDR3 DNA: TGCAGTGCTAGAGATCTGGGACTTACTCAGTACTTC; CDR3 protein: CSARDLGLTQYF
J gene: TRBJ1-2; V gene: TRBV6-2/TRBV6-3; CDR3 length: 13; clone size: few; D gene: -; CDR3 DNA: TGTGCCAGCAGTGGCGCAAGGGACTGTGGCTACACCTTC; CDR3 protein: CASSGARDCGYTF
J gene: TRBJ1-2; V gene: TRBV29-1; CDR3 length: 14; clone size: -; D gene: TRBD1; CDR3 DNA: TGCAGCGAAGTCAGACAGGGGGAAAACTATGGCTACACCTTC; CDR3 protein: CSEVRQGENYGYTF
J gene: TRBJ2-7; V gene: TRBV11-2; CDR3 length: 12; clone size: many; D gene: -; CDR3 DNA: TGTGCCAGCAGCTTAGATTTGGGAGAGCAGTACTTC; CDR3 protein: CASSLDLGEQYF
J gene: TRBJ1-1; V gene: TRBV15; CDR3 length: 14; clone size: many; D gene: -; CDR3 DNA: TGTGCCACCAGCAGAGGCAGGGGAGGGACTGAAGCTTTCTTT; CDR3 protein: CATSRGRGGTEAFF
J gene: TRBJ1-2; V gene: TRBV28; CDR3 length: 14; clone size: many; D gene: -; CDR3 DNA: TGTGCCAGCAGTTTACCAGGGGTCTACTATGGCTACACCTTC; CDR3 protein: CASSLPGVYYGYTF
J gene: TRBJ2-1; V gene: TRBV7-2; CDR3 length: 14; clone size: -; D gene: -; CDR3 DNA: TGTGCCAGCAGCTTAGGTTTACAGCACAATGAGCAGTTCTTC; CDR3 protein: CASSLGLQHNEQFF
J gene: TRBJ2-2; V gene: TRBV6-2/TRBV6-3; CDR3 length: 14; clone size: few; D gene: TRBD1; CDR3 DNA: TGTGCCAGCAGTCGACCGACAGGGGCCGGGGAGCTGTTTTTT; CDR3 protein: CASSRPTGAGELFF
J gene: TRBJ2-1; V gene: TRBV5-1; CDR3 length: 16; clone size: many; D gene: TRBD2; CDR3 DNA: TGCGCCAGCAGCTTGGGGGACTACCCTAGCGGGAATGAGCAGTTCTTC; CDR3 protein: CASSLGDYPSGNEQFF
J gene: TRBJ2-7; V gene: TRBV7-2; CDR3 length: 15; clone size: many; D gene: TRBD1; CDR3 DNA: TGTGCCAGCAGCGCACACAGGGGGCTGAGTTACGAGCAGTACTTC; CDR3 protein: CASSAHRGLSYEQYF
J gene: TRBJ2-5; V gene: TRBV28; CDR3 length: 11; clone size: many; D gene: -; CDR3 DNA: TGTGCCAGCAGTTACAGAGAGACCCAGTACTTC; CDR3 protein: CASSYRETQYF
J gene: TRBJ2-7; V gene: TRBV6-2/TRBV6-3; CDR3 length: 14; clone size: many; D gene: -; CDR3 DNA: TGTGCCAGCAGTTACATTGGTCCGTCCTACGAGCAGTACTTC; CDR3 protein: CASSYIGPSYEQYF
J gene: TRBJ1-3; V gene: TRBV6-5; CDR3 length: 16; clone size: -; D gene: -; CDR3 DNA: TGTGCCAGCAGTTACTTTCCAGGGAGCATTGGAAACACCATATATTTT; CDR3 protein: CASSYFPGSIGNTIYF
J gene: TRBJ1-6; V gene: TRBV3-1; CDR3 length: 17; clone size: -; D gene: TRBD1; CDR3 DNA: TGTGCCAGCAGCCAAGGGGACAGCTTCTCCTATAATTCACCCCTCCACTTT; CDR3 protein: CASSQGDSFSYNSPLHF
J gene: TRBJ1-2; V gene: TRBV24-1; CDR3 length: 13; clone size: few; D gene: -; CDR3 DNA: TGTGCCACCCGCCGGGGGGCGGACGAGGGCTACACCTTC; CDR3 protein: CATRRGADEGYTF
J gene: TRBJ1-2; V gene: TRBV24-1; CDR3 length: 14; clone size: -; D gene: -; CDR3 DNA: TGTGCCACCAGTCTTGGTTCAGGGCGGGATGGCTACACCTTC; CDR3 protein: CATSLGSGRDGYTF